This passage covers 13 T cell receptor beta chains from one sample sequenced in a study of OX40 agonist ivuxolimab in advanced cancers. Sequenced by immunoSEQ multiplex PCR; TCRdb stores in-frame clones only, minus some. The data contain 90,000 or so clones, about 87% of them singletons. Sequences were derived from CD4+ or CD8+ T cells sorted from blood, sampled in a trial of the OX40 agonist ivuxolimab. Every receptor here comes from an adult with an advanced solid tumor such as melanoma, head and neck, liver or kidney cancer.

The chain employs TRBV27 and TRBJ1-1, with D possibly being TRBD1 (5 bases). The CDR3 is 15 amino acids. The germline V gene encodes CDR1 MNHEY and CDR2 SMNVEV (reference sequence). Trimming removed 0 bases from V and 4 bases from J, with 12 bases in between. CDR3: CASSLSLGVSTEAFF. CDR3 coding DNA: TGTGCCAGCAGTTTATCTTTGGGGGTATCCACTGAAGCTTTCTTT.

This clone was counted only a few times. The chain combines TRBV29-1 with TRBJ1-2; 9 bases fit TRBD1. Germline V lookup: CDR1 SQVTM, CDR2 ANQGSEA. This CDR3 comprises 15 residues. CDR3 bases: TGCAGTGGATTGGACAGGGGCGGAGTGAACTATGGCTACACCTTC. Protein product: CSGLDRGGVNYGYTF.

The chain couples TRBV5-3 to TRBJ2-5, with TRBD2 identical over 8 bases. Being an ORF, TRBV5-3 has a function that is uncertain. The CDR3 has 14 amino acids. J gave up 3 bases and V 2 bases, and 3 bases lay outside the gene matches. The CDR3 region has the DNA TGTGCCAGAAGCTTTGGACTAGCAAAAGAGACCCAGTACTTC. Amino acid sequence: CARSFGLAKETQYF.

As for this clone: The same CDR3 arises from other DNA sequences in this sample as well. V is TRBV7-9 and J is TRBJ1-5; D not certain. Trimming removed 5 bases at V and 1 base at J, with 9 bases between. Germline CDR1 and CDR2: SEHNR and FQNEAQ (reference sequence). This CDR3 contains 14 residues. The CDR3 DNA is TGTGCCAGCAGCGACCCTGGGAGCAATCAGCCCCAGCATTTT. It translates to CASSDPGSNQPQHF.

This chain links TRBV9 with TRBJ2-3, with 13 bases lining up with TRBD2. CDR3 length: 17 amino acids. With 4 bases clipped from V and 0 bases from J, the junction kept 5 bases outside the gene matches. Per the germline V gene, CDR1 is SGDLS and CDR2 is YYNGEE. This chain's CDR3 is CASSRLAGGSSTDTQYF. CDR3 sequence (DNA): TGTGCCAGCAGCCGACTAGCGGGAGGATCTAGCACAGATACGCAGTATTTT.

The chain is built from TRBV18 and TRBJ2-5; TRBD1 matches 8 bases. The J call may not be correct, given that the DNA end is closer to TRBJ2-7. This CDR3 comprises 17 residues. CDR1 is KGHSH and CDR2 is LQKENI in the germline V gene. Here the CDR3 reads CASSPRLGTGRSYEQYF. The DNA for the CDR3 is TGTGCCAGCTCACCCAGGTTAGGGACAGGTAGGTCCTACGAGCAGTACTTC.

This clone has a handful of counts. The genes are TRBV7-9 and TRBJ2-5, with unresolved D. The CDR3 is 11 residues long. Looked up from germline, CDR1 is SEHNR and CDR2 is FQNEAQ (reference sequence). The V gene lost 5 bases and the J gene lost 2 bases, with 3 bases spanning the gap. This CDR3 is CASSIQETQYF. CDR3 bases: TGTGCCAGCAGCATACAAGAGACCCAGTACTTC.

The CDR3 coding sequence is TGTGCCAGCAGCCGGGACAGACTTAATGAAAAACTGTTTTTT. Protein: CASSRDRLNEKLFF. V and J are TRBV5-4 and TRBJ1-4; 7 bases map to TRBD1. Per the germline V gene, CDR1 is SGHNT and CDR2 is YYREEE (reference sequence). V trimming: 4 bases; J trimming: 4 bases; junction bases outside the gene matches: 4. The CDR3 length is 14 residues.

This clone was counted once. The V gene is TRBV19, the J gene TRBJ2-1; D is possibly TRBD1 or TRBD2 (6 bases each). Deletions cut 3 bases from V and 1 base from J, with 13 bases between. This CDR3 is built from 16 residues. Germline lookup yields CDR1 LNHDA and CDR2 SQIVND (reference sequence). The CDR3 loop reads CASSMGRGHSYNEQFF. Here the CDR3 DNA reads TGTGCCAGTAGTATGGGGCGGGGACATTCCTACAATGAGCAGTTCTTC.

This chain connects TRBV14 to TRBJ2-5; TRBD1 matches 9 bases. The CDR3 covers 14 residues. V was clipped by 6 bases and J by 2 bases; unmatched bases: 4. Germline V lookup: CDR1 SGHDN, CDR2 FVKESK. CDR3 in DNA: TGTGCCAGCAGAAGGACAGGGGTTCAAGAGACCCAGTACTTC. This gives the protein CASRRTGVQETQYF. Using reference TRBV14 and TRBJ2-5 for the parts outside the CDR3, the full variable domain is EAGVTQFPSHSVIEKGQTVTLRCDPISGHDNLYWYRRVMGKEIKFLLHFVKESKQDESGMPNNRFLAERTGGTYSTLKVQPAELEDSGVYFCASRRTGVQETQYFGPGTRLLVL.

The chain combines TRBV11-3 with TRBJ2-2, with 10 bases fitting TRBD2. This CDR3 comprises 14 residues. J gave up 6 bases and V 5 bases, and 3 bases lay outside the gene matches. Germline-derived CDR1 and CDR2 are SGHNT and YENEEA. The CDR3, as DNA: TGTGCCAGCAGCAGCGGGAGGGGAGCCGGGGAGCTGTTTTTT. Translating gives CASSSGRGAGELFF.

The CDR3 protein is CASSAGLELFF. DNA of the CDR3: TGCGCCAGCAGCGCAGGATTGGAGCTGTTTTTT. The chain couples TRBV10-1 to TRBJ2-2; no clear D gene. This CDR3 spans 11 amino acids. Germline CDR1 WNHNN, CDR2 SYGVQD (reference sequence). Trimming pared 6 bases from V and 10 bases from J, leaving 9 bases between.

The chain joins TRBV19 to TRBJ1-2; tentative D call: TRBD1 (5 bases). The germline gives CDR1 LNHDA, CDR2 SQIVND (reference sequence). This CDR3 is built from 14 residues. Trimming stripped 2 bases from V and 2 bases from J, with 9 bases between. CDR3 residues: CASSILRGNYGYTF. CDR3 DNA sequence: TGTGCCAGTAGTATACTTCGGGGGAACTATGGCTACACCTTC.